This T cell receptor beta chain was recorded in a study of identical twins. V was pared by 0 bases and J by 4 bases, with 13 bases between. The CDR3 contains 14 residues. The germline CDR1 and CDR2 sequences are SQVTM and ANQGSEA. Through template switching, a universal primer site was introduced, and the cDNA contained unique molecular identifiers. Each CDR3 protein gets one entry after TCRdb re-called the 5' RACE reads with MiXCR. The sample lists around 680,000 distinct CDR3 sequences, about 9.4% occurring once. In this sample, this clonotype turned up many times. In addition, the sample was reused for a study of yellow fever vaccine responses in identical twins.

The V and J genes are TRBV29-1 and TRBJ2-7; weak D call: TRBD2 (6 bases). The TCR was taken from a woman younger than 35 in good health. The sequenced sample was PBMCs. CDR3 bases: TGCAGCGTTGAAGATGCTAGCGAAGATTACGAGCAGTACTTC. Amino acids: CSVEDASEDYEQYF.